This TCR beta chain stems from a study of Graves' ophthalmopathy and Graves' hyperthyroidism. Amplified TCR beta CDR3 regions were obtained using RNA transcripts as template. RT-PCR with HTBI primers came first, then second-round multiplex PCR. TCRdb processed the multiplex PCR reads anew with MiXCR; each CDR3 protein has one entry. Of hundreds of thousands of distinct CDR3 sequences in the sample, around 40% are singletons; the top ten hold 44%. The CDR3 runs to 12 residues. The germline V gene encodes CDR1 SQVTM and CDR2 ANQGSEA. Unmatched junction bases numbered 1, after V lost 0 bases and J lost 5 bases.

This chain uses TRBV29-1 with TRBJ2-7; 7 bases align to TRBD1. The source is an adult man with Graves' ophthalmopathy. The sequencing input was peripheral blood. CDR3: CSVEEDRDEQYF. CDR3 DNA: TGCAGCGTTGAAGAAGACAGGGACGAGCAGTACTTC.